This T cell receptor (beta chain) was documented in a study of blood T cell repertoires in COVID-19. Study context: The samples span acute and convalescent COVID-19 from the United States, Italy and Spain. PBMCs, B-cell-depleted T cells, or T cells were the source of the cDNA or gDNA that made up the material.

Per the study methods: Amplification from reference gene primers served as the basis for estimated nucleated cell counts. The protocol was immunoSEQ multiplex PCR, while the TCRdb copy is restricted to in-frame clones and leaves out a portion. D and trimming were read from the DNA, whereas the V and J calls and clone size are those reported in that table. Among about 170,000 clones listed, about 80% were seen once. This clone was counted ten times or more. This CDR3 contains 15 residues. CDR1 is SGHNT, CDR2 YYREEE, per germline (reference sequence). Trimming shortened V by 8 bases and J by 2 bases, and 19 bases separated the two germline ends.

This receptor was obtained from a human donor with acute or convalescent COVID-19. The donor label of this sample is uncertain. Material for sequencing was peripheral blood. This chain uses TRBV5-4 with TRBJ1-1; unclear D gene. The chain's CDR3 is CASSGQKARNTEAFF. As DNA, the CDR3 is TGTGCCAGTAGTGGGCAGAAGGCGAGAAACACTGAAGCTTTCTTT.